The present T cell receptor beta chain was sequenced within a study of T cells in Graves' hyperthyroidism and ophthalmopathy. Overall study findings and caveats: Blood samples included most of the expanded thyroid clonotypes exceeding 0.001.

Amplified TCR beta CDR3 regions derived from RNA transcripts. Carried out on the TCR CDR3, a first-round RT-PCR used the HTBI primer set. MiXCR, applied by TCRdb to the multiplex PCR reads, yields one record per CDR3 protein. The repertoire holds hundreds of thousands of distinct CDR3 sequences, with roughly 14% as singletons. On this clonotype itself: What it binds is unknown.

V lost 7 bases to trimming and J lost 8 bases, with 12 bases between them. The CDR3 is 12 residues long. CDR1 and CDR2 from the germline V gene are SGHRS and YFSETQ. Patients were excluded for uncontrolled infection, other autoimmune disease, pregnancy or lactation. Together with thyroid ultrasound, orbital computed tomography, serum thyroxine and TRAb, clinical symptoms were used for diagnoses. Source material for PBMCs was 10 ml fresh peripheral blood. The sequenced sample was blood. The chain couples TRBV5-1 to TRBJ1-4; D may be TRBD1 (6 bases). This TCR came from a man younger than 35 with Graves' ophthalmopathy. The CDR3 sequence: CASRGGSEKLFF. As DNA, the CDR3 is TGCGCCAGCCGAGGGGGATCCGAAAAACTGTTTTTT.